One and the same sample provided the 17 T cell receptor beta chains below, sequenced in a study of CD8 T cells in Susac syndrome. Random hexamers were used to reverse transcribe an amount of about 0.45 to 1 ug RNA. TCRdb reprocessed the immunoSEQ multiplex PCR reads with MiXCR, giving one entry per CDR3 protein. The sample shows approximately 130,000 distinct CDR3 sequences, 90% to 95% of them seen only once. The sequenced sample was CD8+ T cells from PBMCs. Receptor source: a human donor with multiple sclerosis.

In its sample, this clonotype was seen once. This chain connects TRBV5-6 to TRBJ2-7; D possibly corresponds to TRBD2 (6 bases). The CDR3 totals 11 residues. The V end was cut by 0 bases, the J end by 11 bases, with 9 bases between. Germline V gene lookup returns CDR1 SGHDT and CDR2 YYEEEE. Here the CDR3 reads CASSLGGEKYF. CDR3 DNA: TGTGCCAGCAGCTTGGGGGGGGAGAAGTACTTC.

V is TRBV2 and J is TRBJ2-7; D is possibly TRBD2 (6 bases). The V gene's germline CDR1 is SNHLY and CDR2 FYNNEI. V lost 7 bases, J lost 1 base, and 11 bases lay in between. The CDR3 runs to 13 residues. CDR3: CASTGLESYEQYF. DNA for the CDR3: TGTGCCAGCACGGGACTGGAGTCCTACGAGCAGTACTTC.

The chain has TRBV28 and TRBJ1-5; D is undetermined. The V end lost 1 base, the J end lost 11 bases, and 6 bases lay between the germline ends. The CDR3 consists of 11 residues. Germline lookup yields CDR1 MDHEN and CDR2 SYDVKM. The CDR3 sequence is CASSLSATQHF. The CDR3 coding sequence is TGTGCCAGCAGTTTATCCGCGACCCAGCATTTT.

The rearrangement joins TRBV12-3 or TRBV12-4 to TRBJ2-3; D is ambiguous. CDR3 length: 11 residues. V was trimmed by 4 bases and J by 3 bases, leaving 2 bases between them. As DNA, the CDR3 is TGTGCCAGCAGTTATACAGATACGCAGTATTTT. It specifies CASSYTDTQYF.

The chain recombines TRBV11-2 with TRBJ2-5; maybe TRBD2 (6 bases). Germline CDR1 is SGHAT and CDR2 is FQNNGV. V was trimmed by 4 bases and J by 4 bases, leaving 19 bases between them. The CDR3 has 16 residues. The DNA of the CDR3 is TGTGCCAGCAGCTCTCCGGGGGATGGTGGCGGAGAGACCCAGTACTTC. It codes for CASSSPGDGGGETQYF.

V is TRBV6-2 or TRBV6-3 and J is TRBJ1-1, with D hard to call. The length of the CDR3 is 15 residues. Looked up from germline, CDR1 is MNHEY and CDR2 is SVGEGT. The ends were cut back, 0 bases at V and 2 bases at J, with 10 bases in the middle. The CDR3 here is CASSYSAGYNTEAFF. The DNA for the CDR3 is TGTGCCAGCAGTTACTCTGCGGGTTATAACACTGAAGCTTTCTTT.

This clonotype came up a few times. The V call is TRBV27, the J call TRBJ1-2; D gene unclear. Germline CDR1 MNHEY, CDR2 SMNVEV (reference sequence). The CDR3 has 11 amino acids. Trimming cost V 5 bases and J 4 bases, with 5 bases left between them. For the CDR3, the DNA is TGTGCCAGCAGTGGGTCCTATGGCTACACCTTC. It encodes CASSGSYGYTF.

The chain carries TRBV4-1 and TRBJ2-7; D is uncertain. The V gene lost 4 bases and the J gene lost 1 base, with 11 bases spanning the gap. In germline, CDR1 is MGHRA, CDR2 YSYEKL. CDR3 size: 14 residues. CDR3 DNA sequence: TGCGCCAGCAGCCCAGATCCCGGTTCCTACGAGCAGTACTTC. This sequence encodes CASSPDPGSYEQYF.

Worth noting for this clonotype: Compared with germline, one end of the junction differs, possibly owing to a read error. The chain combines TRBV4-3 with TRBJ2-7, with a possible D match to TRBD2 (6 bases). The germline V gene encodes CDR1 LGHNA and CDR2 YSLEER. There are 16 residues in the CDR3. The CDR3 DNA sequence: TGCGTCAGCAGCCAAACCCGGCTAGCGCCCCCCCACGAGCAGTACTTC. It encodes CVSSQTRLAPPHEQYF.

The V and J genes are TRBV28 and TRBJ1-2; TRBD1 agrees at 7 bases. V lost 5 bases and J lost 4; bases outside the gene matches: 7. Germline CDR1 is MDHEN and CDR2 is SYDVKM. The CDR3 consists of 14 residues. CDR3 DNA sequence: TGTGCCAGCAGTAACAGGGGCGCGGCCTATGGCTACACCTTC. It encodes CASSNRGAAYGYTF.

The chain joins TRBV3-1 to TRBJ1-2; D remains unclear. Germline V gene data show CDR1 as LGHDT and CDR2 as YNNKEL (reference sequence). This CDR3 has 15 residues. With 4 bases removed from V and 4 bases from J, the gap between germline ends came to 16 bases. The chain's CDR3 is CASSPLGSAIYGYTF. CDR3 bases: TGTGCCAGCAGCCCCCTCGGGTCGGCTATCTATGGCTACACCTTC. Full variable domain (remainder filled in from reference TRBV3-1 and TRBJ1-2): DTAVSQTPKYLVTQMGNDKSIKCEQNLGHDTMYWYKQDSKKFLKIMFSYNNKELIINETVPNRFSPKSPDKAHLNLHINSLELGDSAVYFCASSPLGSAIYGYTFGSGTRLTVV.

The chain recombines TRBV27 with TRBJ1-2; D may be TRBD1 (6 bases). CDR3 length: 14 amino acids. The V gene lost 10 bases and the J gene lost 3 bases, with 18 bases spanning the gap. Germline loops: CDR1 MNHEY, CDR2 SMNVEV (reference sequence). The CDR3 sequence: CATRAGWGHYGYTF. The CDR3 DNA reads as TGTGCCACCCGGGCGGGTTGGGGGCACTATGGCTACACCTTC.

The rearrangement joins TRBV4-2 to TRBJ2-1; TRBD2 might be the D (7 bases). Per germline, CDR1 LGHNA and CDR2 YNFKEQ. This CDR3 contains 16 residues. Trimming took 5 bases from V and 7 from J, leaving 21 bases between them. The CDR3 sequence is CASSAQQGVGGNEQFF. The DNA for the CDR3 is TGTGCCAGCAGCGCGCAACAGGGAGTCGGGGGGAATGAGCAGTTCTTC.

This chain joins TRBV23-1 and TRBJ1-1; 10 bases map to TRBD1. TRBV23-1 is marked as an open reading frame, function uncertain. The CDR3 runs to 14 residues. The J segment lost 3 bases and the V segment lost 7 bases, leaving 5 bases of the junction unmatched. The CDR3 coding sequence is TGCGCCAGCACCCGGGACAGGGGTGACACTGAAGCTTTCTTT. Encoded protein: CASTRDRGDTEAFF.

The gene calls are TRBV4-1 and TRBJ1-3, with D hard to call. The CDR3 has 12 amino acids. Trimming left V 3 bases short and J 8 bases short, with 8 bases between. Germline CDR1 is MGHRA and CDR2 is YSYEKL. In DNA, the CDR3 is TGCGCCAGCAGCCAGGATGGGGACACCATATATTTT. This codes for CASSQDGDTIYF.

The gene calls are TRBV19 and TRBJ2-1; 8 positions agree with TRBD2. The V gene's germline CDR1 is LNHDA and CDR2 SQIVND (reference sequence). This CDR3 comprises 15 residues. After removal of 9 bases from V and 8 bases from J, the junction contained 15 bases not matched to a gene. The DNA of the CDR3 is TGTGCCAGCAGCGAAGCAGCGGGAGAGTACGATGAGCAGTTCTTC. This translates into CASSEAAGEYDEQFF.

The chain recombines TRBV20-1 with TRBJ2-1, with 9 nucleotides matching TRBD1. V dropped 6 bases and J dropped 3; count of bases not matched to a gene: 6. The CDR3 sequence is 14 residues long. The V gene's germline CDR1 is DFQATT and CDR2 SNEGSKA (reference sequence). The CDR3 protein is CSARDRALYNEQFF. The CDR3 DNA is TGCAGTGCCAGGGACAGGGCCCTCTACAATGAGCAGTTCTTC.